The 30 T cell receptor beta chains reported below all come from one sample, sequenced in a study of cytomegalovirus exposure and HLA in healthy donors. PCR used 60 Vbeta primers and 13 Jbeta primers. Repertoires were generated with immunoSEQ multiplex PCR, while TCRdb's copy carries only in-frame clones and drops some. The data hold 150,000 to 200,000 clones, with around 79% observed a single time. The sequencing input was PBMCs. The receptors derive from a woman aged 45-65 years in good health and CMV-seronegative.

This rearrangement joins TRBV28 to TRBJ2-7, with 9 bases that match TRBD1. Unmatched junction bases numbered 7, after V lost 4 bases and J lost 3 bases. The CDR3 extends over 15 amino acids. The germline V gene encodes CDR1 MDHEN and CDR2 SYDVKM. DNA of the CDR3: TGTGCCAGCAGTTACAACCGGGACAGGGTCTACGAGCAGTACTTC. It encodes CASSYNRDRVYEQYF.

The chain's CDR3 is CASSPVARAARGGTDTQYF. DNA for the CDR3: TGTGCCAGCAGCCCCGTAGCCCGAGCTGCTCGCGGAGGTACAGATACGCAGTATTTT. The chain links TRBV27 to TRBJ2-3; weak D call: TRBD2 (5 bases). The CDR3 is 19 residues long. V was cut by 6 bases and J by 3 bases, with 28 bases left in between. The germline V gene has CDR1 MNHEY and CDR2 SMNVEV (reference sequence).

The chain carries TRBV2 and TRBJ1-2; 11 positions match TRBD1. Germline CDR1 and CDR2: SNHLY and FYNNEI. This CDR3 is 15 amino acids long. V lost 2 bases to trimming and J lost 7 bases; unmatched junction nucleotides: 6. The CDR3 sequence: CASSESTGQGAGYTF. Written as DNA, the CDR3 is TGTGCCAGCAGTGAATCCACCGGACAGGGGGCTGGCTACACCTTC.

This clone was counted between two and nine times. V is TRBV7-6 and J is TRBJ2-5, with a tentative D call TRBD1 (8 bases). Germline V gives CDR1 SGHVS, CDR2 FNYEAQ. The CDR3 is made up of 19 amino acids. Trimming removed 5 bases at V and 11 bases at J, with 36 bases between. The DNA for the CDR3 is TGTGCCAGCAGCCCTTGGACAGGGAAGCTAGGTTCGAACGCGGGGGAGCAGTACTTC. This codes for CASSPWTGKLGSNAGEQYF.

The rearrangement links TRBV7-9 to TRBJ1-5; a possible D gene is TRBD1 (6 bases). The CDR3 totals 17 residues. Germline lookup yields CDR1 SEHNR and CDR2 FQNEAQ (reference sequence). Trimming took 4 bases from V and 2 from J, leaving 18 bases between them. The CDR3 nucleotides are TGTGCCAGCAGCTCTCAAGGGGGTCTCTGGGGCAATCAGCCCCAGCATTTT. Translating gives CASSSQGGLWGNQPQHF.

In DNA form, the CDR3 reads TGTGCCTGGGCGGCCCCAGCGGGAGATCGGTCTGGGGCCAACGTCCTGACTTTC. Protein product: CAWAAPAGDRSGANVLTF. The chain combines TRBV30 with TRBJ2-6; TRBD2 matches at 8 bases. Germline V gene sequence: CDR1 GTSNPN, CDR2 SVGIG (reference sequence). V dropped 5 bases and J dropped 1; count of bases not matched to a gene: 13. The CDR3 has 18 amino acids. Looking up the rest from reference TRBV30 and TRBJ2-6 gives the full variable domain: SQTIHQWPATLVQPVGSPLSLECTVEGTSNPNLYWYRQAAGRGLQLLFYSVGIGQISSEVPQNLSASRPQDRQFILSSKKLLLSDSGFYLCAWAAPAGDRSGANVLTFGAGSRLTVL.

The rearrangement uses TRBV5-1 and TRBJ2-7; no reliable D call. This CDR3 spans 13 amino acids. With 2 bases removed from V and 5 bases from J, the gap between germline ends came to 11 bases. Germline V CDR1 and CDR2: SGHRS, YFSETQ. This CDR3 is CASSFWPVNEQYF. The CDR3 region has the DNA TGCGCCAGCAGCTTCTGGCCAGTCAACGAGCAGTACTTC.

The V and J genes are TRBV4-2 and TRBJ2-2; TRBD1 agrees at 8 bases. Trimming at V came to 0 bases and at J to 5 bases, leaving 5 bases not matched to a gene. CDR3 length equals 16 residues. Germline-derived CDR1 and CDR2 are LGHNA and YNFKEQ. CDR3 coding DNA: TGTGCCAGCAGCCAAGAAGCAGGGGGCTTAACCGGGGAGCTGTTTTTT. This gives the protein CASSQEAGGLTGELFF.

This rearrangement joins TRBV5-1 to TRBJ2-5; 11 bases are a match to TRBD1. This CDR3 region has 15 residues. Germline V gene lookup returns CDR1 SGHRS and CDR2 YFSETQ. The V gene end was trimmed by 4 bases and the J gene end by 5 bases; junction bases not matched to a gene: 7. In nucleotides, the CDR3 is TGCGCCAGCAGCCCTGGACAGGGGGCGTCGGAGACCCAGTACTTC. Protein product: CASSPGQGASETQYF.

The V call is TRBV13, the J call TRBJ2-1, with 7 bases identical to TRBD1. The V segment lost 1 base and the J segment 7 bases; nucleotides outside the gene matches: 4. The CDR3 consists of 14 residues. CDR1 PRHDT and CDR2 FYEKMQ come from the germline V gene (reference sequence). This chain's CDR3 is CASSLDSRGNEQFF. CDR3 coding DNA: TGTGCCAGCAGCTTAGATTCCAGGGGGAATGAGCAGTTCTTC.

The chain combines TRBV4-1 with TRBJ2-2, with TRBD2 matching over 12 bases. CDR1 and CDR2 (germline): MGHRA, YSYEKL. The CDR3 loop spans 17 amino acids. After removal of 2 bases from V and 0 bases from J, the junction contained 1 base not matched to a gene. Written as DNA, the CDR3 is TGCGCCAGCAGCCAAACTAGCGGGGGGCCGAACACCGGGGAGCTGTTTTTT. This translates into CASSQTSGGPNTGELFF.

The chain is built from TRBV11-1 and TRBJ1-2, with D unclear. This CDR3 has 17 amino acids. Germline V gene sequence: CDR1 SGHAT, CDR2 FQDESV (reference sequence). The V end lost 0 bases, the J end lost 4 bases, and 18 bases lay between the germline ends. CDR3 residues: CASSLAAGVGELYGYTF. Written as DNA, the CDR3 is TGTGCCAGCAGCTTAGCTGCCGGGGTAGGCGAGCTCTATGGCTACACCTTC.

CDR3 amino acids: CASSIVGGGGGRETQYF. The CDR3 DNA follows: TGTGCCAGTAGTATAGTTGGTGGCGGGGGGGGCCGGGAGACCCAGTACTTC. The V and J genes are TRBV19 and TRBJ2-5; 9 positions agree with TRBD2. The J segment lost 5 bases and the V segment lost 1 base, leaving 11 bases of the junction unmatched. Per the germline V gene, CDR1 is LNHDA and CDR2 is SQIVND (reference sequence). This CDR3 contains 17 residues.

V and J are TRBV18 and TRBJ2-7, with 11 bases identical to TRBD2. Germline V CDR1 and CDR2: KGHSH, LQKENI. V was clipped by 8 bases and J by 3 bases; unmatched bases: 6. CDR3 length: 14 residues. The CDR3 region is CASTAGTSGYEQYF. As DNA, the CDR3 is TGTGCCAGCACGGCCGGGACTAGCGGCTACGAGCAGTACTTC.

V is TRBV21-1 and J is TRBJ1-5. TRBV21-1 is a pseudogene locus. The CDR3 is 14 amino acids. The chain's CDR3 is CASSIEIREEPQHF. The CDR3 DNA sequence: TGTGCCAGCAGCATCGAAATTCGTGAGGAGCCCCAGCATTTT.

The chain carries TRBV25-1 and TRBJ2-1, with D possibly being TRBD1 (6 bases). Germline CDR1 reads MGHDK; CDR2 reads SYGVNS. Trimming removed 4 bases at V and 8 bases at J, with 15 bases between. The CDR3 spans 14 residues. The CDR3 sequence: CASSGLQGRDEQFF. The CDR3, as DNA: TGTGCCAGCAGTGGCTTACAGGGTCGGGATGAGCAGTTCTTC.

The chain joins TRBV19 to TRBJ2-7, with 7 nucleotides matching TRBD2. Germline values: CDR1 LNHDA, CDR2 SQIVND (reference sequence). J was trimmed by 4 bases and V by 3 bases; bases with no gene match: 9. CDR3 size: 15 residues. The CDR3 nucleotides are TGTGCCAGTAGTATGGAGCCTAGCGGAGGATACGAGCAGTACTTC. It is translated as CASSMEPSGGYEQYF.

The chain couples TRBV9 to TRBJ2-7; tentative D call: TRBD1 (6 bases). Looked up from germline, CDR1 is SGDLS and CDR2 is YYNGEE. The CDR3 contains 15 residues. Trimming took 2 bases from V and 1 from J, leaving 13 bases between them. CDR3 coding DNA: TGTGCCAGCAGCGTTGGACCCGGGACATCCTACGAGCAGTACTTC. This translates into CASSVGPGTSYEQYF.

Here the CDR3 DNA reads TGCGCCAGCAGCCCAGACGGGGGGGGCTGGGAGACCCAGTACTTC. Amino acid sequence: CASSPDGGGWETQYF. The J gene is TRBJ2-5, the V gene TRBV4-1; 8 nucleotides match TRBD2. This CDR3 is 15 amino acids long. In germline, CDR1 is MGHRA, CDR2 YSYEKL. V shed 4 bases and J 5 bases; nucleotides not matched to a gene: 9.

The J gene is TRBJ1-4, the V gene TRBV28, with 8 bases that match TRBD1. The CDR3 has 16 residues. Germline values: CDR1 MDHEN, CDR2 SYDVKM. V dropped 5 bases and J dropped 1; count of bases not matched to a gene: 6. The CDR3 protein is CASSLTGGGTNEKLFF. The CDR3 DNA follows: TGTGCCAGCAGTCTTACAGGGGGTGGAACTAATGAAAAACTGTTTTTT.

This clone appeared once. The chain employs TRBV13 and TRBJ2-7; 10 nucleotides agree with TRBD2. The trim removed 5 bases at V and 4 bases at J, leaving 11 bases unmatched. CDR1 is PRHDT and CDR2 is FYEKMQ in the germline V gene (reference sequence). The CDR3 runs to 16 residues. The CDR3 DNA reads TGTGCCAGCAGCACGATAGCGGCTAGCGGGAGTTACGAGCAGTACTTC. It encodes CASSTIAASGSYEQYF.

The chain is built from TRBV19 and TRBJ2-2; a weak D match, TRBD1 (6 bases). Trimming took 1 base from V and 2 from J, leaving 8 bases between them. This CDR3 spans 15 amino acids. Germline V CDR1 and CDR2: LNHDA, SQIVND (reference sequence). The DNA for the CDR3 is TGTGCCAGTAGTATAGCAGGGGCAAACACCGGGGAGCTGTTTTTT. Encoded protein: CASSIAGANTGELFF.

This sequence joins TRBV6-5 and TRBJ1-1; 7 bases fit TRBD1. Germline assignment: CDR1 MNHEY and CDR2 SVGAGI. With 7 bases clipped from V and 0 bases from J, the junction kept 2 bases outside the gene matches. The CDR3 is 13 amino acids. CDR3 bases: TGTGCCAGCACCGGGACAGTGAACACTGAAGCTTTCTTT. Translated, it gives CASTGTVNTEAFF.

The rearrangement links TRBV27 to TRBJ2-1; 11 bases align to TRBD2. The germline CDR1 and CDR2 sequences are MNHEY and SMNVEV (reference sequence). This CDR3 contains 14 residues. Trimming removed 5 bases from V and 4 bases from J; junction bases left unmatched: 1. CDR3 in amino acids: CASSTSGSYNEQFF. CDR3 sequence (DNA): TGTGCCAGCAGTACTAGCGGGAGTTACAATGAGCAGTTCTTC.

The chain carries TRBV9 and TRBJ2-1, with 14 positions matching TRBD2. The germline gives CDR1 SGDLS, CDR2 YYNGEE. The CDR3 runs to 17 residues. Unmatched junction bases numbered 10, after V lost 3 bases and J lost 8 bases. CDR3 loop: CASSGPPGTSGSHEQFF. CDR3 coding DNA: TGTGCCAGCAGCGGCCCCCCCGGGACTAGCGGGAGCCATGAGCAGTTCTTC.

J is TRBJ2-3 and V is TRBV4-3, with unresolved D. Trimming stripped 1 base from V and 3 bases from J, with 14 bases between. Germline values: CDR1 LGHNA, CDR2 YSLEER. The CDR3 loop spans 16 amino acids. As DNA, the CDR3 is TGCGCCAGCAGCCAAGCCGCGACCCCCAGGACAGATACGCAGTATTTT. Protein sequence: CASSQAATPRTDTQYF.

The chain employs TRBV5-4 and TRBJ1-1; no clear D gene. The germline V gene encodes CDR1 SGHNT and CDR2 YYREEE (reference sequence). Trimming removed 0 bases at V and 2 bases at J, with 11 bases between. The CDR3 contains 15 residues. The CDR3 protein is CASSLGGIKNTEAFF. CDR3 coding DNA: TGTGCCAGCAGCTTGGGAGGGATTAAAAACACTGAAGCTTTCTTT.

This clone was recorded a few times. CDR3 protein: CASSVVRGPTPTNQPQHF. CDR3 in DNA: TGTGCCAGCAGCGTAGTCAGGGGGCCTACCCCTACCAATCAGCCCCAGCATTTT. The chain links TRBV9 to TRBJ1-5; 8 bases are shared with TRBD1. CDR3 length: 18 amino acids. Trimming at V came to 0 bases and at J to 3 bases, leaving 11 bases not matched to a gene. The V gene's germline CDR1 is SGDLS and CDR2 YYNGEE.

The chain has TRBV28 and TRBJ1-1; TRBD1 might be the D (6 bases). This CDR3 is 10 amino acids long. Trimming removed 10 bases from V and 10 bases from J, with 13 bases in between. The germline V gene encodes CDR1 MDHEN and CDR2 SYDVKM. CDR3 loop: CATIGTRAFF. CDR3 nucleotide sequence: TGTGCCACCATCGGGACACGAGCTTTCTTT.

The V and J genes are TRBV6-4 and TRBJ1-5; D unclear. The germline CDR1 and CDR2 sequences are MRHNA and SNTAGT. This CDR3 spans 13 amino acids. Trimming took off 0 bases at V and 5 bases at J, with 5 bases between the two ends. DNA for the CDR3: TGTGCCAGCAGTGACTCGAGCTATCAGCCCCAGCATTTT. The encoded protein is CASSDSSYQPQHF.